This is a list of T cell receptor beta chains from one sample in a study of cytomegalovirus exposure and HLA in healthy donors. Profiled with immunoSEQ multiplex PCR; TCRdb holds only in-frame clones, not every one. The sample includes some 140,000 clones, roughly 79% of them seen just once. The source material was PBMCs. The receptors were sampled from a man younger than 35 in good health and CMV-seronegative. Both conserved end residues are part of each CDR3. Each record gives: CDR3 length, J gene, D gene, clone size, V gene, CDR3 DNA, CDR3 protein. The D gene is left open where the match is weak. Size values are once, few and many counts, or a class for expanded clones, and some rows have none.

>10|TRBJ2-7|TRBD1|.|TRBV2
TGTGCCACGGGACAGTACGAGCAGTACTTC
CATGQYEQYF
>12|TRBJ2-5|TRBD2|.|TRBV7-2
TGTGCCAGCAGCTTAGACCGGGAGGCCCAGTACTTC
CASSLDREAQYF
>14|TRBJ1-4|TRBD1|.|TRBV11-2
TGTGCCAGCAGCCGGGGACAGACGAATGAAAAACTGTTTTTT
CASSRGQTNEKLFF
>11|TRBJ1-6|.|.|TRBV10-2
TGCGCCAGCAGTGACCCAATGCCCCTCCACTTT
CASSDPMPLHF
>13|TRBJ2-7|TRBD1|.|TRBV9
TGTGCCAGTTCCCCCGACAGGGCGCGCGAGCAGTACTTC
CASSPDRAREQYF
>14|TRBJ2-2|.|.|TRBV19
TGTGCCAGTAGCGACGGGGGTAACACCGGGGAGCTGTTTTTT
CASSDGGNTGELFF
>14|TRBJ2-7|TRBD1|.|TRBV5-1
TGCGCCAGCAGCTCACCAAGACAGGGCGGCGAGCAGTACTTC
CASSSPRQGGEQYF
>15|TRBJ1-2|.|.|TRBV4-3
TGCGCCAGCAGCCAATACCAGGGAGGCATCAATGGCTACACCTTC
CASSQYQGGINGYTF
>14|TRBJ1-6|.|.|TRBV19
TGTGCCAGTAGTACCAATGGACAGAACTCACCCCTCCACTTT
CASSTNGQNSPLHF
>14|TRBJ1-2|.|.|TRBV7-2
TGTGCCAGCAGCTTCGGGGGTGTTAACTATGGCTACACCTTC
CASSFGGVNYGYTF
>17|TRBJ1-1|TRBD1|few|TRBV10-3
TGTGCCATCAGTGAGTCACCCTCGGACAGGGAGAACACTGAAGCTTTCTTT
CAISESPSDRENTEAFF
>14|TRBJ1-2|.|.|TRBV9
TGTGCCAGCAGCGCCTCGGGCGGGCTCTATGGCTACACCTTC
CASSASGGLYGYTF
>15|TRBJ2-5|.|.|TRBV4-3
TGCGCCAGCAGCCAGAGGGAATCTTACGGAGAGACCCAGTACTTC
CASSQRESYGETQYF
>15|TRBJ1-1|.|.|TRBV9
TGTGCCAGCAGCGTAGGAAGTCTGGGGGCGACTGAAGCTTTCTTT
CASSVGSLGATEAFF
>15|TRBJ1-3|.|.|TRBV5-1
TGCGCCAGCAGCTTACTAGGCGTGTCCGGAAATACCATATATTTT
CASSLLGVSGNTIYF
>14|TRBJ1-1|TRBD1|.|TRBV7-6
TGTGCCAGCAGCTTGGGACAGGGAAAGACTGAAGCTTTCTTT
CASSLGQGKTEAFF
>13|TRBJ1-2|.|few|TRBV4-2
TGTGCCAGCAGTGTCCAGGGTTCCTATGGCTACACCTTC
CASSVQGSYGYTF
>15|TRBJ2-7|TRBD1|.|TRBV25-1
TGTGCCAGTCGCTCCGGGACAGGGGCCTACTACGAGCAGTACTTC
CASRSGTGAYYEQYF
>18|TRBJ2-7|TRBD1|.|TRBV30
TGTGCCTGGAGTGATCGGACAGGGGAAAGTTTCGGCCCCTACGAGCAGTACTTC
CAWSDRTGESFGPYEQYF
>13|TRBJ1-2|TRBD1|once|TRBV29-1
TGCAGCGTTCTCCAGACAGGGTCCTATGGCTACACCTTC
CSVLQTGSYGYTF
>17|TRBJ2-1|TRBD2|.|TRBV9
TGTGCCAGCAGCAACTCACTAGCGGGGGAGACTTACGGGGAGCAGTTCTTC
CASSNSLAGETYGEQFF
>14|TRBJ1-5|.|.|TRBV9
TGTGCCAGCAGCGTAGGAGGAACAAGTCAGCCCCAGCATTTT
CASSVGGTSQPQHF
>15|TRBJ1-5|TRBD1|.|TRBV5-6
TGTGCCAGCAGCCTGTCAGGGGGCGCGGGTCAGCCCCAGCATTTT
CASSLSGGAGQPQHF
>16|TRBJ1-5|.|.|TRBV5-4
TGTGCCAGCAGCTTGGGCGGGGGGGATAGCAATCAGCCCCAGCATTTT
CASSLGGGDSNQPQHF
>15|TRBJ1-1|.|few|TRBV7-2
TGTGCCAGCAGCTTAGGAACAGGTTGGAAGACTGAAGCTTTCTTT
CASSLGTGWKTEAFF
>12|TRBJ1-5|.|once|TRBV19
TGTGCCAGTAGTATTAGGGGCCAGCCCCAGCATTTT
CASSIRGQPQHF
>14|TRBJ2-1|.|.|TRBV30
TGTGCCTGGAGTCCCCCCCCGTCAGGCAATGAGCAGTTCTTC
CAWSPPPSGNEQFF
>14|TRBJ2-6|.|.|TRBV9
TGTGCCAGCAGCGTCGTGTCTGGGGCCAACGTCCTGACTTTC
CASSVVSGANVLTF
>15|TRBJ1-6|TRBD1|.|TRBV14
TGTGCCAGCAGTTCGACAGGGGGGGGTAATTCACCCCTCCACTTT
CASSSTGGGNSPLHF
>17|TRBJ1-1|.|.|TRBV4-1
TGCGCCAGCAGCCAAGAGCCCCCTAACGCCATGAACACTGAAGCTTTCTTT
CASSQEPPNAMNTEAFF
>13|TRBJ2-5|TRBD2|.|TRBV4-1
TGCGCCAGCAGCCGGGGGGGACTCGAGACCCAGTACTTC
CASSRGGLETQYF
>13|TRBJ1-2|TRBD1|.|TRBV6-1
TGTGCCAGCGCAACAGGGGTCGGACGCGGCTACACCTTC
CASATGVGRGYTF
>17|TRBJ1-2|TRBD1|.|TRBV7-2
TGTGCCAGCAGCCCCTTCACTTTACAGGGGGTGAACGGTGGCTACACCTTC
CASSPFTLQGVNGGYTF
>16|TRBJ1-6|TRBD1|.|TRBV15
TGTGCCACCAGCAGCGACAGGGGGCCTGGTGGGTCACCCCTCCACTTT
CATSSDRGPGGSPLHF
>14|TRBJ1-6|.|.|TRBV28
TGTGCCAGCAGCACGGGACTCTCTAATTCACCCCTCCACTTT
CASSTGLSNSPLHF
>15|TRBJ2-5|.|.|TRBV27
TGTGCCAGCAGTAGCCGGGACACAGACAGGGAGACCCAGTACTTC
CASSSRDTDRETQYF
>15|TRBJ1-1|.|.|TRBV4-1
TGCGCCAGCAGCCAAGATTGGCTCGTGAACACTGAAGCTTTCTTT
CASSQDWLVNTEAFF
>18|TRBJ1-3|.|.|TRBV9
TGTGCCAGCAGCGCCTCCGGAGAGGGAACCTTCTCTGGAAACACCATATATTTT
CASSASGEGTFSGNTIYF
>11|TRBJ2-7|.|.|TRBV7-2
TGTGCCAGCAGCTTTGGGGCTCAGCAGTACTTC
CASSFGAQQYF
>14|TRBJ1-6|TRBD1|.|TRBV2
TGTGCCAGCAGGCCCGGGACAGGGTTGTCACCCCTCCACTTT
CASRPGTGLSPLHF
>16|TRBJ1-2|TRBD1|.|TRBV11-2
TGTGCCAGCAGCGCCGACGGAGGGACAGGGGTCTATGGCTACACCTTC
CASSADGGTGVYGYTF
>15|TRBJ1-5|.|.|TRBV13
TGTGCCAGCAGCTTAGGGGGGGCCGGCAATCAGCCCCAGCATTTT
CASSLGGAGNQPQHF
>16|TRBJ1-3|.|.|TRBV9
TGTGCCAGCAGCGCAGAAGACAGAATGTCTGGAAACACCATATATTTT
CASSAEDRMSGNTIYF
>14|TRBJ1-5|.|few|TRBV2
TGTGCCAGCAGTGAAGAGGCAGGGGATCAGCCCCAGCATTTT
CASSEEAGDQPQHF
>17|TRBJ2-1|.|once|TRBV6-1
TGTGCCAGCAGTGTAACATCCCCGTCCCGCATTAAAATTGAGCAGTTCTTC
CASSVTSPSRIKIEQFF
>20|TRBJ2-7|TRBD1|.|TRBV5-1
TGCGCCAGCAGCCCGGCAATGACAGGGGAGTTTAAGGAGGATATCTACGAGCAGTACTTC
CASSPAMTGEFKEDIYEQYF
>11|TRBJ1-2|.|once|TRBV30
TGTGCCTGGGACGGACAAGTAGGCTACACCTTC
CAWDGQVGYTF
>16|TRBJ1-5|.|.|TRBV2
TGTGCCAGCAGTGAAACGTTGATCAGGCTGAATCAGCCCCAGCATTTT
CASSETLIRLNQPQHF
>14|TRBJ2-5|.|.|TRBV5-1
TGCGCCAGCAGCTTGGGACAGGTTAAAGAGACCCAGTACTTC
CASSLGQVKETQYF
>15|TRBJ1-2|TRBD1|few|TRBV6-5
TGTGCCAGCAGCGGAGGGGACAGGCAAAACTATGGCTACACCTTC
CASSGGDRQNYGYTF
>15|TRBJ1-6|TRBD1|.|TRBV4-1
TGCGCCAGCAGCCAAGATCGCAGGGGGCCTTCACCCCTCCACTTT
CASSQDRRGPSPLHF
>13|TRBJ1-2|.|once|TRBV28
TGTGCCAGCAGTCCCATTATCCAGGCTGGCTACACCTTC
CASSPIIQAGYTF
>15|TRBJ2-1|TRBD1|.|TRBV18
TGTGCCAGCTCACCACCGGACAGGCAAAACAATGAGCAGTTCTTC
CASSPPDRQNNEQFF
>16|TRBJ2-3|TRBD1|.|TRBV5-5
TGTGCCAGCAGCTGGATGGAAGGGGGCCGAGGAGATACGCAGTATTTT
CASSWMEGGRGDTQYF
>12|TRBJ1-2|TRBD1|.|TRBV30
TGTGCCTGGAGTCAGGGGGCTGGTGGCTACACCTTC
CAWSQGAGGYTF
>13|TRBJ2-7|TRBD1|few|TRBV6-1
TGTGCCAGCAGTGGGACAGGGGGCTACGAGCAGTACTTC
CASSGTGGYEQYF
>15|TRBJ1-1|.|.|TRBV27
TGTGCCAGCAGTTTAGCGGCCGTAAGAAACACTGAAGCTTTCTTT
CASSLAAVRNTEAFF
>16|TRBJ2-5|.|few|TRBV5-6
TGTGCCAGCAGCTTGGTGGGTAGACAGGCCCAAGAGACCCAGTACTTC
CASSLVGRQAQETQYF
>18|TRBJ1-1|.|.|TRBV21-1
TGTGCCAGCAGCAGTCCCTGCCGGGACAGAGACATGAACACTGAAGCTTTCTTT
CASSSPCRDRDMNTEAFF
>16|TRBJ2-1|TRBD1|.|TRBV19
TGTGCCAGTACCACCTTCGGGACAGGGGCCCTCGATGAGCAGTTCTTC
CASTTFGTGALDEQFF